These T cell receptor beta chains were read from a single sample in a study of T cells after yellow fever vaccination. TCRdb re-analysed the 5' RACE reads in MiXCR, keeping a single row per CDR3 protein. The repertoire holds 300,000 or so distinct CDR3 sequences, approximately 12% seen once, with approximately 0.49% in the top ten. The sequenced sample was CD4+ T cells sorted from PBMCs, obtained 45 days after the yellow fever booster vaccination. These receptors originate from a young man who received the YFV17D yellow fever vaccine. The CDR3 runs from the conserved cysteine through the conserved F or W. Each record gives: D gene, J gene, clone size, V gene, CDR3 DNA, CDR3 protein. The D gene is left open where the match is weak. Size is stated for part of the rows, as once, few or many counts, or as a class when the clone is expanded.

D: -
J: TRBJ2-1
size: many
V: TRBV20-1
DNA: TGCAGTGCTAGGCGCCGAGGGGATAGGTACAATGAGCAGTTCTTC
CDR3: CSARRRGDRYNEQFF

D: TRBD2
J: TRBJ2-5
size: -
V: TRBV6-5
DNA: TGTGCCAGCAGTTACCGGGGGGAGGGCTTAGAGACCCAGTACTTC
CDR3: CASSYRGEGLETQYF

D: TRBD2
J: TRBJ2-2
size: few
V: TRBV5-1
DNA: TGCGCCAGCAGCTCACTAGCGGGAGGTCGCACCGGGGAGCTGTTTTTT
CDR3: CASSSLAGGRTGELFF

D: -
J: TRBJ1-2
size: few
V: TRBV29-1
DNA: TGCAGCGTAAGGGTCAGGGAGGATGGCTACACCTTC
CDR3: CSVRVREDGYTF

D: TRBD2
J: TRBJ2-1
size: -
V: TRBV11-2
DNA: TGTGCCAGCAGCTTACAAGACGGGAGGAAGCAGTTCTTC
CDR3: CASSLQDGRKQFF

D: -
J: TRBJ2-2
size: -
V: TRBV5-1
DNA: TGCGCCAGCCGGTTGCGCGGGAACACCGGGGAGCTGTTTTTT
CDR3: CASRLRGNTGELFF

D: -
J: TRBJ1-1
size: -
V: TRBV12-3/TRBV12-4
DNA: TGTGCCAGCAGTTTAGCGGCTGAAGCTTTCTTT
CDR3: CASSLAAEAFF

D: -
J: TRBJ1-1
size: -
V: TRBV12-3/TRBV12-4
DNA: TGTGCCAGCAGTTTAAGACAGGTGAAGACTGAAGCTTTCTTT
CDR3: CASSLRQVKTEAFF

D: -
J: TRBJ2-5
size: many
V: TRBV4-3
DNA: TGCGCCAGCAGCCAATCTTTGGCTCGGGTGGAGGAGACCCAGTACTTC
CDR3: CASSQSLARVEETQYF

D: -
J: TRBJ2-7
size: -
V: TRBV6-2/TRBV6-3
DNA: TGTGCCAGCACCAAAGGGTATAGTTCCGCTGGATACGAGCAGTACTTC
CDR3: CASTKGYSSAGYEQYF

D: -
J: TRBJ2-7
size: -
V: TRBV7-9
DNA: TGTGCCAGCAGCACTCCTAGCAGTTCCTACGAGCAGTACTTC
CDR3: CASSTPSSSYEQYF

D: -
J: TRBJ2-7
size: -
V: TRBV12-3/TRBV12-4
DNA: TGTGCCAGCAGTTTACGGCCTGCCTACGAGCAGTACTTC
CDR3: CASSLRPAYEQYF

D: TRBD1
J: TRBJ1-2
size: -
V: TRBV5-1
DNA: TGCGCCAGCAGCCCCGGGACAGCTTCACGTAACTATGGCTACACCTTC
CDR3: CASSPGTASRNYGYTF

D: -
J: TRBJ2-2
size: -
V: TRBV5-1
DNA: TGCGCCAGCAGCTTGCAAGCGACGAACACCGGGGAGCTGTTTTTT
CDR3: CASSLQATNTGELFF

D: -
J: TRBJ2-1
size: few
V: TRBV5-1
DNA: TGCGCCAGCAGCTCCCAAGCGGGCTTCTCCTACAATGAGCAGTTCTTC
CDR3: CASSSQAGFSYNEQFF

D: -
J: TRBJ2-5
size: -
V: TRBV9
DNA: TGTGCCAGCAGCGCGGGACTGACTCAAGAGACCCAGTACTTC
CDR3: CASSAGLTQETQYF

D: -
J: TRBJ2-1
size: -
V: TRBV20-1
DNA: TGCAGTGCTGAGCGGTACAGGGAGTACAATGAGCAGTTCTTC
CDR3: CSAERYREYNEQFF